The clone carrying this T cell receptor (beta chain) appeared a few times. Antigen unknown. It was with 60 Vbeta and 13 Jbeta primers that the PCR ran. Repertoires were generated with immunoSEQ multiplex PCR, while TCRdb's copy carries only in-frame clones and drops some. This sample has 75,000 to 100,000 clones; approximately 7.1% occur once, and the top ten carry approximately 2.5%. The sample originates from a study of cytomegalovirus exposure and HLA in healthy donors. General study points: Later analysis showed most CMV-associated TCR beta chains appearing HLA-restricted. Sequencing likely produced, as an artifact, a cluster of highly shared sequence variants. Earlier analysis yielded a pattern in which most TCR beta V segments were productive about 87% or about 30% of the time. Whilst most TCR sequences proved rare, a subset of public TCRs occurred across many donors.

V lost 2 bases and J 2 bases, leaving 10 bases between the germline ends. The CDR3 covers 14 residues. Germline CDR1 and CDR2: MNHNS and SASEGT. The TCR sequence derives from a man aged 50-60 years in good health and CMV-seronegative. Material: PBMCs. The rearrangement links TRBV6-1 to TRBJ2-7; D not certain. The CDR3 region has the DNA TGTGCCAGCAGTGAACCTTCGCAGACCTACGAGCAGTACTTC. Its translation: CASSEPSQTYEQYF.